The 20 T cell receptor beta chains below all came from one sample that was sequenced in a study of CD8+ T cells in alopecia areata. RNA extraction was followed by reverse transcription into cDNA, which acted as the sequencing template. TCRdb's copy holds only in-frame clones and misses some; the assay was immunoSEQ multiplex PCR. The table records 80,000 to 100,000 clones, 44% of them present only once. Noted treatment: oral pan-JAK inhibitor, 5-10 mg twice daily. This specimen consisted of CD8+ T cells sorted from blood, obtained at week 24, from a patient treated with tofacitinib. The source is a human donor with alopecia areata.

The chain employs TRBV29-1 and TRBJ2-7; TRBD2 matches 9 bases. Germline CDR1 is SQVTM and CDR2 is ANQGSEA. The CDR3 runs to 13 residues. After removal of 4 bases from V and 4 bases from J, the junction contained 5 bases not matched to a gene. The CDR3 bases are TGCAGCGTTGTTTGGACTAGCGTATACGAGCAGTACTTC. Encoded protein: CSVVWTSVYEQYF.

This chain connects TRBV5-1 to TRBJ2-7, with 8 nucleotides matching TRBD1. CDR3 size: 14 residues. V gave up 4 bases and J gave up 4 bases; unmatched junction bases: 7. Germline CDR1 and CDR2: SGHRS and YFSETQ. CDR3 residues: CASSPGQGPYEQYF. CDR3 nucleotides: TGCGCCAGCAGCCCAGGACAGGGACCGTACGAGCAGTACTTC.

This clone was observed a few times. The chain has TRBV18 and TRBJ1-1; D remains unclear. Trimming left V 3 bases short and J 2 bases short, with 13 bases between. Germline-derived CDR1 and CDR2 are KGHSH and LQKENI. The CDR3 is 15 amino acids. The CDR3 DNA reads TGTGCCAGCTCACCCCCCGTGGGCCACAACACTGAAGCTTTCTTT. Residues: CASSPPVGHNTEAFF.

To note about this clone: A read error may account for a junction end that differs from germline. The gene calls are TRBV28 and TRBJ2-3; D gene uncertain. The CDR3 is made up of 16 amino acids. From germline, CDR1 is MDHEN and CDR2 SYDVKM. As DNA, the CDR3 is TGTGCCAGCAGTTTATGGATGGGAACCACCACAAATACGCAGTATTTT. As protein: CASSLWMGTTTNTQYF.

V is TRBV7-9 and J is TRBJ2-7; possible D gene TRBD1, 5 bases. The germline V and J ends were trimmed by 2 bases and 5 bases, with 13 bases remaining between them. The V gene's germline CDR1 is SEHNR and CDR2 FQNEAQ (reference sequence). The CDR3 length is 14 residues. Here the CDR3 DNA reads TGTGCCAGCAGCTTATCGATGGACAACCACGAGCAGTACTTC. This encodes CASSLSMDNHEQYF.

The table lists this clone with a few counts. The V and J genes are TRBV6-1 and TRBJ2-5, with 7 bases matching TRBD2. This CDR3 has 17 residues. Germline V gives CDR1 MNHNS, CDR2 SASEGT. The junction had 10 bases not matched to a gene; V was cut back by 2 bases and J by 1 base. CDR3 protein: CASSEITGTTFQETQYF. Written as DNA, the CDR3 is TGTGCCAGCAGTGAAATAACCGGGACTACTTTCCAAGAGACCCAGTACTTC.

The J gene is TRBJ1-5, the V gene TRBV2; 8 bases agree with TRBD1. Germline V gene lookup returns CDR1 SNHLY and CDR2 FYNNEI. The CDR3 is 15 amino acids. V trimming: 2 bases; J trimming: 5 bases; junction bases outside the gene matches: 5. The CDR3 sequence: CASSESRTGYQPQHF. CDR3 nucleotides: TGTGCCAGCAGTGAAAGTCGGACAGGGTATCAGCCCCAGCATTTT.

This rearrangement joins TRBV4-1 to TRBJ2-6, with 8 bases aligning to TRBD1. In germline, CDR1 is MGHRA, CDR2 YSYEKL. Trimming removed 1 base from V and 1 base from J; junction bases left unmatched: 6. The CDR3 covers 18 residues. CDR3 in amino acids: CASSQAAGGNSGANVLTF. As DNA, the CDR3 is TGCGCCAGCAGCCAAGCGGCAGGGGGCAATTCTGGGGCCAACGTCCTGACTTTC.

This clone has just a few counts. The genes are TRBV15 and TRBJ2-3; 9 bases match TRBD1. CDR1 is LNHNV and CDR2 is YYDKDF in the germline V gene (reference sequence). The CDR3 sequence is 15 residues long. The V and J ends lost 3 bases and 6 bases, in that order; junction bases with no gene match: 7. CDR3 in DNA: TGTGCCACCAGCAGGGATACAGGGGGCGCGGATACGCAGTATTTT. Its protein product is CATSRDTGGADTQYF.

The chain carries TRBV4-1 and TRBJ2-5; 10 bases are shared with TRBD2. TRBJ2-7 explains the end of the DNA better; the J call may be wrong. The CDR3 is made up of 16 amino acids. In germline, CDR1 is MGHRA, CDR2 YSYEKL. The CDR3: CASSQDIPSGSYEQYF. CDR3 nucleotides: TGCGCCAGCAGCCAAGATATTCCTAGCGGGAGTTACGAGCAGTACTTC.

The chain joins TRBV9 to TRBJ1-3; D unclear. Germline assignment: CDR1 SGDLS and CDR2 YYNGEE. CDR3 size: 15 residues. With 0 bases removed from V and 3 bases from J, the gap between germline ends came to 10 bases. The CDR3 sequence is CASSVGEQFGNTIYF. CDR3 bases: TGTGCCAGCAGCGTAGGAGAGCAGTTTGGAAACACCATATATTTT.

A single count supports this clone. V is TRBV7-3 and J is TRBJ1-2, with unresolved D. The CDR3 is made up of 14 amino acids. V shed 2 bases and J shed 4 bases, with 11 bases lying between them. From germline, CDR1 is SGHTA and CDR2 FQGTGA. The CDR3: CASSLGDRSYGYTF. The CDR3 nucleotides are TGTGCCAGCAGCTTAGGTGACCGATCCTATGGCTACACCTTC.

CDR3 nucleotide sequence: TGTGCCAGCAGCATAGCGGGAGCCAACGAGCAGTACTTC. It codes for CASSIAGANEQYF. This chain joins TRBV6-1 and TRBJ2-7, with 9 nucleotides matching TRBD2. The germline V gene has CDR1 MNHNS and CDR2 SASEGT. The CDR3 has 13 amino acids. J gave up 5 bases and V 6 bases, and 5 bases lay outside the gene matches.

This clone has just a few counts. The rearrangement joins TRBV29-1 to TRBJ2-2, with 8 bases that match TRBD2. Losses at the gene ends were 7 bases for V and 2 bases for J; bases not matched to a gene: 3. The CDR3 contains 13 residues. From germline, CDR1 is SQVTM and CDR2 ANQGSEA. The CDR3 reads CSERESNTGELFF. CDR3 DNA sequence: TGCAGCGAGCGGGAGAGTAACACCGGGGAGCTGTTTTTT.

This clone was counted a few times. In nucleotides, the CDR3 is TGTGCCAGCAGTTCCCCTGGCCAGGGAAAGACTGAAGCTTTCTTT. Protein sequence: CASSSPGQGKTEAFF. The V call is TRBV27, the J call TRBJ1-1; D is possibly TRBD1 (5 bases). The CDR3 loop spans 15 amino acids. The germline V gene encodes CDR1 MNHEY and CDR2 SMNVEV (reference sequence). V was shortened by 4 bases and J by 5 bases, with 17 bases between the two germline ends.

This clone turned up a few times. The rearrangement links TRBV7-9 to TRBJ2-2; no definite D call. The CDR3 totals 12 residues. Germline lookup yields CDR1 SEHNR and CDR2 FQNEAQ (reference sequence). V was cut by 5 bases and J by 7 bases, with 8 bases left in between. The CDR3 spells CASSPEHGELFF. CDR3 DNA: TGTGCCAGCAGCCCCGAGCACGGGGAGCTGTTTTTT.

This clone was recorded a few times. This chain joins TRBV29-1 and TRBJ2-7, with D possibly TRBD1 on 6 matching bases. The V end lost 4 bases, the J end lost 3 bases, and 13 bases lay between the germline ends. The V gene's germline CDR1 is SQVTM and CDR2 ANQGSEA. This CDR3 spans 13 amino acids. The CDR3 loop reads CSVAPDSIYEQYF. The DNA for the CDR3 is TGCAGCGTTGCCCCGGACAGTATCTACGAGCAGTACTTC.

The rearrangement uses TRBV6-1 and TRBJ2-7; TRBD1 agrees at 7 bases. The CDR3 is made up of 13 amino acids. CDR1 is MNHNS, CDR2 SASEGT, per germline. J was trimmed by 3 bases and V by 7 bases; bases with no gene match: 6. In DNA, the CDR3 is TGTGCCAGCAAACCGGGACAGTTCTACGAGCAGTACTTC. Protein product: CASKPGQFYEQYF.

V usage is TRBV7-2 and J usage is TRBJ2-3, with D unclear. The CDR3 is 13 residues long. Deletions cut 4 bases from V and 0 bases from J, with 5 bases between. The V gene's germline CDR1 is SGHTA and CDR2 FQGNSA. The CDR3 is CASSSPSTDTQYF. CDR3 sequence (DNA): TGTGCCAGCAGCTCACCTAGCACAGATACGCAGTATTTT. The variable domain in full, completed from reference TRBV7-2 and TRBJ2-3, reads GAGVSQSPSNKVTEKGKDVELRCDPISGHTALYWYRQSLGQGLEFLIYFQGNSAPDKSGLPSDRFSAERTGGSVSTLTIQRTQQEDSAVYLCASSSPSTDTQYFGPGTRLTVL.

This clone has a handful of counts. The J gene is TRBJ1-1, the V gene TRBV11-2, with TRBD1 identical over 7 bases. Germline trimming cut 3 bases from V and 5 bases from J; bases unmatched to any gene: 9. Per germline, CDR1 SGHAT and CDR2 FQNNGV. The CDR3 consists of 15 residues. The CDR3 spells CASSFLTGRGTEAFF. CDR3 DNA sequence: TGTGCCAGCAGCTTCTTGACAGGGCGCGGGACTGAAGCTTTCTTT.